Listed below are T cell receptor beta chains from one sample, sequenced in a study of post-analysis software for immune sequencing data. TCRdb recomputed calls from the PCR reads with MiXCR, one row per CDR3 protein. The repertoire has 500,000 to 600,000 distinct CDR3 sequences, 44% of them found once; the top ten carry around 1.7%. The sequencing sample was made of blood. All receptors come from a girl aged 5-17 years with multiple sclerosis. Both conserved end residues are part of each CDR3. D genes are given only for firm matches. A clone size is listed for some rows: how often the clone was seen (once, few, many), or a class if it is expanded.

>TRBV4-2|.|.|TRBJ2-7
TGTGCCAGCAGCCCCGGGTTGGGTCTTCTCTACGAGCAGTACTTC
CASSPGLGLLYEQYF
>TRBV5-1|TRBD1|.|TRBJ1-6
TGCGCCAGCAGCTCGGGACAGAATAATTCACCCCTCCACTTT
CASSSGQNNSPLHF
>TRBV7-8|TRBD2|.|TRBJ2-1
TGTGCCTGCGGGAGGGCCTTAGATGAGCAGTTCTTC
CACGRALDEQFF
>TRBV7-6|TRBD2|few|TRBJ2-5
TGTGCCAGCAGCTTAGGTAGCGGGGGCCGGGAGACCCAGTACTTC
CASSLGSGGRETQYF
>TRBV11-2|TRBD2|.|TRBJ2-3
TGTGCCAGCAGCTTAAGAGGGAGGGCAGGCACAGATACGCAGTATTTT
CASSLRGRAGTDTQYF
>TRBV5-1|.|.|TRBJ1-5
TGCGCCAGCAGCCCGTCTTCAGGGAACAATCAGCCCCAGCATTTT
CASSPSSGNNQPQHF
>TRBV7-9|TRBD2|.|TRBJ2-1
TGTGCCAGCAGCTTTTCAGTAGCGGGAGCAGGGAATGAGCAGTTCTTC
CASSFSVAGAGNEQFF
>TRBV24-1|.|.|TRBJ1-1
TGTGCCACCAGTGACCCAGGATTCACTGAAGCTTTCTTT
CATSDPGFTEAFF
>TRBV5-1|.|many|TRBJ2-3
TGCGCCAGCAGCTTGGGTCAGTCCACAGATACGCAGTATTTT
CASSLGQSTDTQYF
>TRBV5-1|.|.|TRBJ2-7
TGCGCCAGCAGCCCACCTTGGGGGGCGGGCTACGAGCAGTACTTC
CASSPPWGAGYEQYF
>TRBV9|.|many|TRBJ2-3
TGTGCCAGCAGCACATACACAGATACGCAGTATTTT
CASSTYTDTQYF
>TRBV12-3/TRBV12-4|.|many|TRBJ2-7
TGTGCCAGCAGTTTAAACGGATACGAGCAGTACTTC
CASSLNGYEQYF
>TRBV12-3/TRBV12-4|.|.|TRBJ2-1
TGTGCCAGCAGTCCAGGGAAGGTGTACAATGAGCAGTTCTTC
CASSPGKVYNEQFF
>TRBV27|TRBD2|.|TRBJ2-1
TGTGCCAGCAGTCGCGGGACTAGCGGGAGCTATCGTGAGCAGTTCTTC
CASSRGTSGSYREQFF
>TRBV5-1|.|few|TRBJ2-5
TGCGCCAGCAGCTTGGAGAGGACAAGGGAGACCCAGTACTTC
CASSLERTRETQYF
>TRBV5-1|TRBD2|.|TRBJ2-5
TGCGCCAGCAGTGCTAGCGGTGAAGAGACCCAGTACTTC
CASSASGEETQYF
>TRBV20-1|.|.|TRBJ2-1
TGCAGTGCTAGAGACCCGGAGACCCCGAGTAATGAGCAGTTCTTC
CSARDPETPSNEQFF
>TRBV10-3|TRBD2|.|TRBJ2-4
TGTGCCATCACCGGGAGGACGGGCTACGGGCAGTACTTC
CAITGRTGYGQYF
>TRBV5-1|.|few|TRBJ2-5
TGCGCCAGCAGCTCCCGCCTGGGGGGCCAAGAGACCCAGTACTTC
CASSSRLGGQETQYF
>TRBV10-3|.|.|TRBJ2-3
TGTGCCATCAGTGAGCGGACAGATACGCAGTATTTT
CAISERTDTQYF
>TRBV6-1|TRBD2|.|TRBJ2-7
TGTGCCAGCAGTGATGAAGGGACTAGCGGGGGCTTCTACGAGCAGTACTTC
CASSDEGTSGGFYEQYF
>TRBV10-1|.|few|TRBJ2-5
TGCGCCAGCAAGATCGCCGACAGTCAAGAGACCCAGTACTTC
CASKIADSQETQYF
>TRBV7-2|.|.|TRBJ2-7
TGTGCCAGCAGCTTGGCGGGTATCAATTACGAGCAGTACTTC
CASSLAGINYEQYF
>TRBV20-1|.|.|TRBJ2-7
TGCAGTGCCCCCTCGCGCGCCGGGCCCGACGAGCAGTACTTC
CSAPSRAGPDEQYF
>TRBV6-6|.|.|TRBJ1-2
TGTGCCAGCAGTTACTCCCGTGTGGGAGGCTACACCTTC
CASSYSRVGGYTF
>TRBV7-9|TRBD2|once|TRBJ2-1
TGTGCCAGCAGCTTCTTTCATGGCGGGGGGGCTAAGCGTTGGAATGAGCAGTTCTTC
CASSFFHGGGAKRWNEQFF
>TRBV4-2|TRBD1|.|TRBJ2-1
TGTGCCAGCAGCCAGAACGGACAGGGGGCTTTGGGTGAGCAGTTCTTC
CASSQNGQGALGEQFF
>TRBV7-2|.|.|TRBJ1-2
TGTGCCAGCAGCTGGGAAACAAGACGTGGCTACACCTTC
CASSWETRRGYTF
>TRBV30|TRBD2|few|TRBJ2-3
TGTGCCTGGAGACCCTTAGCGGGAGGGCTCGCAGATACGCAGTATTTT
CAWRPLAGGLADTQYF
>TRBV4-1|.|few|TRBJ1-1
TGCGCCAGCAGCCGAAGGGGGACCGTGAGGGAAACTGAAGCTTTCTTT
CASSRRGTVRETEAFF
>TRBV5-8|.|.|TRBJ2-6
TGTGCCAGCAGCTTGGGGGCTTACTCTGGGGCCAACGTCCTGACTTTC
CASSLGAYSGANVLTF
>TRBV18|.|.|TRBJ2-7
TGTGCCAGCTCTCGAACAGAGACTGCGGGCGAGCAGTACTTC
CASSRTETAGEQYF
>TRBV27|TRBD2|.|TRBJ2-5
TGTGCCAGCAGTTCTCTCGGGACTAGCGGTCCCTTGGAGCAGTACTTC
CASSSLGTSGPLEQYF
>TRBV27|.|once|TRBJ2-3
TGTGCCAGCAGTTTACTATATACAGATACGCAGTATTTT
CASSLLYTDTQYF
>TRBV14|TRBD1|few|TRBJ2-5
TGTGCCAGCAGCCCCCATCTAGGGGGCCTGGAGACCCAGTACTTC
CASSPHLGGLETQYF
>TRBV2|.|.|TRBJ2-3
TGTGCCAGCCTCGAGGGGGTTAATACGCAGTATTTT
CASLEGVNTQYF
>TRBV12-3/TRBV12-4|.|.|TRBJ2-1
TGTGCCAGCACCGTATCAGGACGGGATGAGCAGTTCTTC
CASTVSGRDEQFF
>TRBV7-8|.|.|TRBJ1-1
TGTGCCAGCAGCCCGTATCGGGCTGGGGGGAACACTGAAGCTTTCTTT
CASSPYRAGGNTEAFF
>TRBV7-8|.|.|TRBJ1-1
TGTGCCAGCAGCCCCAACTCCCATACTGAAGCTTTCTTT
CASSPNSHTEAFF
>TRBV10-2|TRBD2|.|TRBJ2-5
TGCGCCAGCAGTGCAACTAGCGGGAGGGCCCAGTACTTC
CASSATSGRAQYF
>TRBV5-1|.|few|TRBJ2-4
TGCGCCAGCAGCTTGTTTGGGCCCAAGACAGGGAGGGACATTCAGTACTTC
CASSLFGPKTGRDIQYF
>TRBV29-1|.|few|TRBJ2-1
TGCAGCGCCCGAAGGGCAGCCAGCTCCTACAATGAGCAGTTCTTC
CSARRAASSYNEQFF